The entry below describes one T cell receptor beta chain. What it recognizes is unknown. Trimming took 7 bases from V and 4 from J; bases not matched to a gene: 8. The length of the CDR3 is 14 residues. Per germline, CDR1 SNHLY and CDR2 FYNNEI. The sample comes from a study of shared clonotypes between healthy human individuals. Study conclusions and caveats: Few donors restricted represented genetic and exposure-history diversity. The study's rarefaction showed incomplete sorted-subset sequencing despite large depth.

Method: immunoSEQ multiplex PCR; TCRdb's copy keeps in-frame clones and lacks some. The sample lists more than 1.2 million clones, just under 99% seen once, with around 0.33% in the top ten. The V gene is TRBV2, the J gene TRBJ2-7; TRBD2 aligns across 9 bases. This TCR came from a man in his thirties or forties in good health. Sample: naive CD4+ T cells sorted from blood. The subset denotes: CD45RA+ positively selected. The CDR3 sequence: CASTLASGVYEQYF. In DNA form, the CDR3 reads TGTGCCAGCACCCTAGCTAGCGGGGTATACGAGCAGTACTTC.